The 5 T cell receptor beta chains listed next were all sequenced from one sample in a study of CD8 T cells in ankylosing spondylitis. TCRdb reprocessed the 5' RACE reads via MiXCR and lists one record per CDR3 protein. The table includes around 120,000 distinct CDR3 sequences, approximately 9.7% detected once. The specimen sequenced was blood, either unsorted or a sorted T cell fraction (not recorded which). These receptors were collected from a male donor with ankylosing spondylitis or in good health (not recorded which).

This clonotype was observed at least ten times. This rearrangement joins TRBV20-1 to TRBJ2-3; no clear D. CDR3 length: 15 amino acids. CDR1 is DFQATT and CDR2 is SNEGSKA in the germline V gene (reference sequence). The ends were cut back, 4 bases at V and 0 bases at J, with 14 bases in the middle. This CDR3 is CSAILMSTSTDTQYF. CDR3 DNA: TGCAGTGCTATTCTTATGTCGACTAGCACAGATACGCAGTATTTT.

This clonotype has a count of ten or more. The genes are TRBV6-5 and TRBJ1-1; 7 bases align to TRBD1. Losses at the gene ends were 5 bases for V and 11 bases for J; bases not matched to a gene: 8. From germline, CDR1 is MNHEY and CDR2 SVGAGI. The CDR3 is 12 residues long. The CDR3 bases are TGTGCCAGCAGTGCGACAGGGTGGCGGGCTTTCTTT. This gives the protein CASSATGWRAFF.

This clonotype was detected ten times or more. This rearrangement joins TRBV20-1 to TRBJ2-5; D is uncertain. V was pared by 5 bases and J by 5 bases, with 24 bases between. CDR1 and CDR2 from the germline V gene are DFQATT and SNEGSKA (reference sequence). The CDR3 covers 16 residues. The CDR3 is CSASPRPPGVRETQYF. The CDR3 bases are TGCAGTGCTTCACCGAGACCCCCTGGAGTCCGGGAGACCCAGTACTTC.

This clonotype showed up many times. This chain links TRBV4-3 with TRBJ2-3, with D uncertain. V gave up 1 base and J gave up 7 bases, with 9 bases separating them. Germline V gene data show CDR1 as LGHNA and CDR2 as YSLEER. The CDR3 loop spans 13 amino acids. CDR3 DNA sequence: TGCGCCAGCAGCCAAGTTTTGGAGTATACGCAGTATTTT. Translation gives CASSQVLEYTQYF.

This clonotype occurred a few times. The chain employs TRBV6-1 and TRBJ1-6; D ambiguous. Germline V gives CDR1 MNHNS, CDR2 SASEGT. V was cut by 7 bases and J by 7 bases, with 14 bases left in between. The CDR3 contains 14 residues. CDR3 amino acids: CASNRNFWNSPLHF. The CDR3 DNA reads TGTGCCAGCAACCGGAATTTCTGGAATTCACCCCTCCACTTT.